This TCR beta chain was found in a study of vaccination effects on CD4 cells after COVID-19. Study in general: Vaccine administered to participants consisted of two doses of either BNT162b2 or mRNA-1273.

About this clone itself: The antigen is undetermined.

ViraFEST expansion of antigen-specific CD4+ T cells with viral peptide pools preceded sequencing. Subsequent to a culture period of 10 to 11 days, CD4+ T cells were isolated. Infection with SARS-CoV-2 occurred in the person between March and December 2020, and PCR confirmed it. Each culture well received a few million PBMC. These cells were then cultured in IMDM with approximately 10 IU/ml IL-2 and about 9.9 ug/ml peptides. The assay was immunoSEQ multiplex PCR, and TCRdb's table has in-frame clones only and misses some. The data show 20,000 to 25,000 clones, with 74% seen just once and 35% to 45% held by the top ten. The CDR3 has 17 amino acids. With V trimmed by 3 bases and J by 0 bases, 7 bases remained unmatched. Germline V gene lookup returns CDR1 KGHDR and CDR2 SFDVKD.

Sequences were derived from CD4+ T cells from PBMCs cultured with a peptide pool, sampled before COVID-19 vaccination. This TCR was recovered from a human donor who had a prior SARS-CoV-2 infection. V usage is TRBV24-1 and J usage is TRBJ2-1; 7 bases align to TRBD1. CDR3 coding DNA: TGTGCCACCAGTGATGCTGGACCAGGGGGCTCCTACAATGAGCAGTTCTTC. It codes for CATSDAGPGGSYNEQFF.